These 23 T cell receptor beta chains were all obtained from the same sample, sequenced in a study of beta chain features in type 1 diabetes. Expressed TCRB transcripts were sequenced because the isolated RNA had all been reverse transcribed beforehand. Sequencing used immunoSEQ multiplex PCR; TCRdb keeps in-frame clones, though not all of them. Altogether 900,000 or so clones are present, roughly 15% being singletons, with the ten largest covering about 0.02%. Sequenced input: naive CD4+ T cells from blood. Receptors originate from a young woman in good health.

This clone has only a few counts. The genes are TRBV4-1 and TRBJ2-1; TRBD2 agrees at 12 bases. This CDR3 contains 15 residues. Germline-derived CDR1 and CDR2 are MGHRA and YSYEKL. V lost 6 bases, J lost 7 bases, and 7 bases stayed unmatched. The CDR3 spells CASRPLAGGVNEQFF. CDR3 in DNA: TGCGCCAGCAGACCACTAGCGGGAGGTGTGAATGAGCAGTTCTTC.

This clone was counted only a few times. The chain has TRBV7-2 and TRBJ2-5; possible D gene TRBD2, 6 bases. Germline CDR1 reads SGHTA; CDR2 reads FQGNSA. CDR3 length: 13 amino acids. V was shortened by 5 bases and J by 5 bases, with 12 bases between the two germline ends. CDR3 coding DNA: TGTGCCAGCAGCCATGGGGAGGACGAGACCCAGTACTTC. It specifies CASSHGEDETQYF.

DNA of the CDR3: TGTGCCACCAGCAGAGATTTCGGACCCGGAAATCAGCCCCAGCATTTT. Protein product: CATSRDFGPGNQPQHF. The genes are TRBV15 and TRBJ1-5; D ambiguous. The CDR3 loop spans 16 amino acids. Germline CDR1 LNHNV, CDR2 YYDKDF (reference sequence). V was trimmed by 0 bases and J by 4 bases, leaving 13 bases between them.

Details on this clone: Mismatch with germline at one junction end may stem from a read error. The genes are TRBV7-7 and TRBJ2-3; the D is unclear. In germline, CDR1 is SSHAT, CDR2 FNYEAQ (reference sequence). The CDR3 contains 16 residues. The CDR3 here is CASSLGLGRGTDTQYF. In DNA form, the CDR3 reads TGTGCTAGCAGCTTAGGGTTAGGACGGGGCACAGATACGCAGTATTTT.

A few counts support this clone. J is TRBJ2-5 and V is TRBV15; TRBD1 aligns across 7 bases. CDR3 length: 14 residues. After removal of 5 bases from V and 4 bases from J, the junction contained 7 bases not matched to a gene. In germline, CDR1 is LNHNV, CDR2 YYDKDF (reference sequence). The CDR3 DNA reads TGTGCCACCAGCCGACGGGACAGCCGAGAGACCCAGTACTTC. It codes for CATSRRDSRETQYF.

J is TRBJ1-2 and V is TRBV4-3, with D possibly TRBD1 on 6 matching bases. Trimming left V 1 base short and J 5 bases short, with 14 bases between. Germline V CDR1 and CDR2: LGHNA, YSLEER. This CDR3 spans 15 amino acids. The CDR3 reads CASSQGMTGMYGYTF. The DNA of the CDR3 is TGCGCCAGCAGCCAAGGGATGACAGGAATGTATGGCTACACCTTC.

This clone was counted between two and nine times. The chain combines TRBV5-4 with TRBJ1-1, with D unresolved. Germline V gene data show CDR1 as SGHNT and CDR2 as YYREEE (reference sequence). The length of the CDR3 is 13 residues. The V gene lost 4 bases and the J gene lost 4 bases, with 11 bases spanning the gap. CDR3 sequence: CASSREEATEAFF. The CDR3 DNA sequence: TGTGCCAGCAGCCGGGAGGAGGCCACTGAAGCTTTCTTT.

This chain uses TRBV28 with TRBJ1-5, with 7 bases lining up with TRBD1. V dropped 5 bases and J dropped 0; count of bases not matched to a gene: 7. The germline CDR1 and CDR2 sequences are MDHEN and SYDVKM. The CDR3 loop spans 16 amino acids. This CDR3 is CASSKDRRPSNQPQHF. CDR3 coding DNA: TGTGCCAGCAGTAAGGACAGGCGACCTAGCAATCAGCCCCAGCATTTT.

A few counts support this clone. The rearrangement uses TRBV29-1 and TRBJ2-1; 10 bases map to TRBD2. CDR1 is SQVTM and CDR2 is ANQGSEA in the germline V gene. Trimming cost V 5 bases and J 6 bases; bases outside gene matches: 7. The CDR3 length is 14 residues. In nucleotides, the CDR3 is TGCAGCGTTCGCCAGCGGGAGGGCATCAATGAGCAGTTCTTC. This translates into CSVRQREGINEQFF.

This clone has just a few counts. The chain carries TRBV4-1 and TRBJ1-2; D is undetermined. The length of the CDR3 is 15 residues. Germline CDR1 is MGHRA and CDR2 is YSYEKL. V was cut by 0 bases and J by 8 bases, with 16 bases left in between. CDR3 bases: TGCGCCAGCAGCCAAGAGTCCCGTGGAGTATGGGGCTACACCTTC. Translated: CASSQESRGVWGYTF.

V is TRBV9 and J is TRBJ2-5; D not certain. The germline V gene has CDR1 SGDLS and CDR2 YYNGEE. Trimming cost V 3 bases and J 5 bases, with 23 bases left between them. CDR3 length: 17 residues. Here the CDR3 reads CASSGSWGRAKEETQYF. The CDR3 DNA reads TGTGCCAGCAGCGGCTCATGGGGTAGAGCCAAGGAGGAGACCCAGTACTTC.

There are a few counts of this clone. The V and J genes are TRBV14 and TRBJ1-2; 9 bases line up with TRBD1. The CDR3 is made up of 16 amino acids. J was trimmed by 2 bases and V by 1 base; bases with no gene match: 5. Per the germline V gene, CDR1 is SGHDN and CDR2 is FVKESK. CDR3 bases: TGTGCCAGCAGCCAAGGGACAGGGGTATCCAACTATGGCTACACCTTC. Amino acids: CASSQGTGVSNYGYTF.

There are a few counts of this clone. The chain employs TRBV10-3 and TRBJ2-1; 12 bases agree with TRBD2. The CDR3 length is 17 residues. V lost 3 bases and J lost 4; bases outside the gene matches: 7. The V gene's germline CDR1 is ENHRY and CDR2 SYGVKD. The CDR3 nucleotides read TGTGCCATCAGTGAAAGGCTAGCGGGAGGGCTTTACAATGAGCAGTTCTTC. It specifies CAISERLAGGLYNEQFF.

CDR3 nucleotide sequence: TGTGCCACCAGCACACTAGCGGGGAACACCGGGGAGCTGTTTTTT. Its protein product is CATSTLAGNTGELFF. The V call is TRBV15, the J call TRBJ2-2; 9 bases align to TRBD2. The CDR3 length is 15 residues. Germline CDR1 LNHNV, CDR2 YYDKDF (reference sequence). With V trimmed by 4 bases and J by 1 base, 1 base remained unmatched. Drawing the rest from reference TRBV15 and TRBJ2-2, the complete variable domain is DAMVIQNPRYQVTQFGKPVTLSCSQTLNHNVMYWYQQKSSQAPKLLFHYYDKDFNNEADTPDNFQSRRPNTSFCFLDIRSPGLGDTAMYLCATSTLAGNTGELFFGEGSRLTVL.

This clone has more than one count but fewer than ten. J is TRBJ1-5 and V is TRBV10-3; TRBD1 is a possible D gene (5 bases). V was trimmed by 0 bases and J by 5 bases, leaving 8 bases between them. This CDR3 contains 14 residues. CDR1 and CDR2 (germline): ENHRY, SYGVKD. This chain's CDR3 is CAISESRDDQPQHF. In nucleotides, the CDR3 is TGTGCCATCAGTGAGTCCCGGGACGATCAGCCCCAGCATTTT.

In this sample, this clone turned up a few times. This chain joins TRBV2 and TRBJ2-3, with D hard to call. The CDR3 length is 14 residues. Trimming stripped 5 bases from V and 2 bases from J, with 11 bases between. Per germline, CDR1 SNHLY and CDR2 FYNNEI. The CDR3 is CASSRSMVTDTQYF. In DNA form, the CDR3 reads TGTGCCAGCAGTAGGTCGATGGTCACAGATACGCAGTATTTT.

This clone was counted only a few times. The chain uses TRBV5-4 and TRBJ2-6, with D uncertain. V lost 0 bases and J 0 bases, leaving 4 bases between the germline ends. CDR3 length: 15 amino acids. Germline CDR1 SGHNT, CDR2 YYREEE (reference sequence). The CDR3 loop reads CASSLARSGANVLTF. The CDR3, as DNA: TGTGCCAGCAGCTTGGCCCGCTCTGGGGCCAACGTCCTGACTTTC.

This chain uses TRBV28 with TRBJ2-3; maybe TRBD1 (6 bases). Trimming removed 10 bases at V and 2 bases at J, with 16 bases between. The CDR3 runs to 14 residues. Per the germline V gene, CDR1 is MDHEN and CDR2 is SYDVKM. In DNA form, the CDR3 reads TGTGCCACTTTAAGGGACATCTTCACAGATACGCAGTATTTT. Translating gives CATLRDIFTDTQYF.

This clone has just a few counts. The chain employs TRBV7-2 and TRBJ2-4; TRBD2 is a possible D gene (5 bases). V was cut by 6 bases and J by 1 base, with 16 bases left in between. The CDR3 contains 16 residues. The V gene's germline CDR1 is SGHTA and CDR2 FQGNSA. The CDR3 here is CASRDLRTGAKNIQYF. The CDR3 nucleotides read TGTGCCAGCAGGGACTTACGAACCGGGGCCAAAAACATTCAGTACTTC.

The V call is TRBV27, the J call TRBJ1-2; D might be TRBD1 (6 bases). CDR1 and CDR2 (germline): MNHEY, SMNVEV (reference sequence). V was trimmed by 3 bases and J by 5 bases, leaving 10 bases between them. The CDR3 runs 13 residues. CDR3 DNA sequence: TGTGCCAGCAGTTTTCAAGGGGGGTATGGCTACACCTTC. Translating gives CASSFQGGYGYTF.

This chain joins TRBV5-4 and TRBJ2-7; 7 positions agree with TRBD1. CDR1 SGHNT and CDR2 YYREEE come from the germline V gene (reference sequence). The J segment lost 12 bases and the V segment lost 1 base, leaving 7 bases of the junction unmatched. This CDR3 is built from 12 residues. The CDR3 nucleotides are TGTGCCAGCAGCTTGCCAGGGGGACACCTGTACTTC. It is translated as CASSLPGGHLYF. Full variable domain (missing parts from reference TRBV5-4 and TRBJ2-7): ETGVTQSPTHLIKTRGQQVTLRCSSQSGHNTVSWYQQALGQGPQFIFQYYREEENGRGNFPPRFSGLQFPNYSSELNVNALELDDSALYLCASSLPGGHLYFGPGTRLTVT.

This clone occurred a few times. J is TRBJ1-3 and V is TRBV4-1; D gene ambiguous. The CDR3 has 17 amino acids. CDR1 is MGHRA and CDR2 is YSYEKL in the germline V gene. Trimming took off 3 bases at V and 4 bases at J, with 19 bases between the two ends. The DNA for the CDR3 is TGCGCCAGCAGCCATCTACAAGCCGCCTTGCGGGGAAACACCATATATTTT. This encodes CASSHLQAALRGNTIYF.

This clone appeared a few times. The chain uses TRBV7-6 and TRBJ2-3; either TRBD1 or TRBD2 may fit D (5 bases each). The CDR3 has 19 amino acids. Trimming removed 5 bases from V and 1 base from J, with 25 bases in between. Germline CDR1 and CDR2: SGHVS and FNYEAQ. The CDR3 protein is CASSPRRDPAWYRTDTQYF. The DNA of the CDR3 is TGTGCCAGCAGCCCCCGCAGGGACCCCGCTTGGTATCGCACAGATACGCAGTATTTT.